This TCR beta chain was documented in a study of type 1 and type 2 diabetes patients. Study summary: The cohort mixed type 1 diabetes, type 2 diabetes and nondiabetic donors. Findings of the study overall: Age and gender were not matched between study groups.

CDR1 and CDR2 (germline): SNHLY, FYNNEI. V lost 5 bases and J lost 5, with 7 bases in between. This CDR3 region has 11 residues. Standard classification criteria confirmed type 1 or type 2 diabetes in all patients. Peripheral blood, roughly 9.1 milliliters per participant, was collected. With regard to this clonotype: The target antigen is unknown.

Genomic DNA was the PCR template. Amplification of the beta chain CDR3 used 30 forward and 13 reverse multiplex primers. TCRdb re-derived calls from the multiplex PCR reads in MiXCR, one entry per CDR3 protein. The sample consists of a few hundred thousand distinct CDR3 sequences, roughly 44% of them appearing once. Sequencing was performed on peripheral blood mononuclear cells (PBMCs). The sequence was collected from a man aged 18 to 29 with type 2 diabetes. V is TRBV2 and J is TRBJ2-7; the D is unclear. The CDR3 DNA follows: TGTGCCAGCAGTCAGGCCCACGAGCAGTACTTC. This encodes CASSQAHEQYF. The full variable domain, with the rest looked up from reference TRBV2 and TRBJ2-7, is EPEVTQTPSHQVTQMGQEVILRCVPISNHLYFYWYRQILGQKVEFLVSFYNNEISEKSEIFDDQFSVERPDGSNFTLKIRSTKLEDSAMYFCASSQAHEQYFGPGTRLTVT.